The source of this TCR beta chain is a study of molecular identifiers for immune sequencing clone quantification. General study results and limits: Effector cells had over 98% of their molecules in clones above 20 RNA copies, while naive cells had under 1%. Identical TCR molecules sharing a barcode could underestimate highly expanded clone sizes.

TCRdb passed the PCR reads through MiXCR, listing each CDR3 protein once. Seen here are some 680,000 distinct CDR3 sequences, around 25% observed once, and the top ten hold 0.78%. Deletions cut 2 bases from V and 13 bases from J, with 9 bases between. Germline V gives CDR1 MGHRA, CDR2 YSYEKL. The CDR3 runs to 12 residues. Sorting recovered naive CD8 T cells on a CD8+CD4-CCR7+CD45RA+ profile. Comments on this clonotype: The antigen remains unidentified.

The chain links TRBV4-1 to TRBJ2-6; D gene unclear. The sequence derives from a human donor in good health. Some libraries in this study had Jurkat cell RNA spiked in. The source material was naive CD8+ T cells from blood, with Jurkat cell RNA spiked in. Subset indicated: FACS-sorted CD8+CD4-CCR7+CD45RA+ naive T cells. The CDR3 coding sequence is TGCGCCAGCAGCCAATCGCCCCCTGTCCTGACTTTC. Protein: CASSQSPPVLTF.